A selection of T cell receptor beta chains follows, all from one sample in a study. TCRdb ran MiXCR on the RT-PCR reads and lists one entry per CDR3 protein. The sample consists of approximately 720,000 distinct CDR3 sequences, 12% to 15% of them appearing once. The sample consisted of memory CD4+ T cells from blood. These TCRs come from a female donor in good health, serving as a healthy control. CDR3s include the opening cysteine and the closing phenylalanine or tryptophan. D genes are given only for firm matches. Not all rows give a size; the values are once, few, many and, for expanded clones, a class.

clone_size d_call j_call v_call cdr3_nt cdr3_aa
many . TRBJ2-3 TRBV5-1 TGCGCCAGCAGCTTGGGGCAGGTAGGAGATACGCAGTATTTT CASSLGQVGDTQYF
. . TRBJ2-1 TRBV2 TGTGCCAGCTGCTGTAGGATGAACTCCTACAATGAGCAGTTCTTC CASCCRMNSYNEQFF
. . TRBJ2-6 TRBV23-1 TGCGCCATCGGGGACGGGGCCAACGTCCTGACTTTC CAIGDGANVLTF
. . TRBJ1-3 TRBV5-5 TGTGCCAGCAGCTTGCGAACGGCTGAGTCTGGAAACACCATATATTTT CASSLRTAESGNTIYF
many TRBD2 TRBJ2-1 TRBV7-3 TGTGCCAGCAGCTCGTCTAGCGGGGGGAAGCAGTTCTTC CASSSSSGGKQFF
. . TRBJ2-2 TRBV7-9 TGTGCCAGCAGAGGTTTCTCGGCCGGGGAGCTGTTTTTT CASRGFSAGELFF
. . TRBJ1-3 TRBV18 TGTGCCAGCTCACCCCAGAGCTCTGGAAACACCATATATTTT CASSPQSSGNTIYF
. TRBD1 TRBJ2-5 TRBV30 TGTGCCTGGAGTGTAAGGGGACAGCCCGAAGAGACCCAGTACTTC CAWSVRGQPEETQYF
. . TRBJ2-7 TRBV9 TGTGCCAGCAGCGCGGGACCGCATTCCTACGAGCAGTACTTC CASSAGPHSYEQYF
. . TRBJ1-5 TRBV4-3 TGCGCCAGCAGCCAAGATCGGGCAGCGGGTCAGCCCCAGCATTTT CASSQDRAAGQPQHF
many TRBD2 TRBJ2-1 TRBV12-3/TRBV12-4 TGTGCCAGCAGTCCAGGACTAGCGGAGGGCAATGAGCAGTTCTTC CASSPGLAEGNEQFF
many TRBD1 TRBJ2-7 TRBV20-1 TGCAGTGCTAACCCGACAGGGGAGTACGAGCAGTACTTC CSANPTGEYEQYF
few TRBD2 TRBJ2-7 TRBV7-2 TGTGCCAGCAGCTTACGGGGCAAGGGACTAGCGGGAGACGAGCAGTACTTC CASSLRGKGLAGDEQYF
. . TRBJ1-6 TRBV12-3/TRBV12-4 TGTGCCAGCAGCCGGGGCACGACACCCCTCCACTTT CASSRGTTPLHF
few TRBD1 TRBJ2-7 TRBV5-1 TGCGCCAGCAGCTCAGAGGGGGCGCAGTACTTC CASSSEGAQYF
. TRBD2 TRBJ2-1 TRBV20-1 TGCAGTGCTAGAGCTAGCGGGCAAAAGTCCTACAATGAGCAGTTCTTC CSARASGQKSYNEQFF
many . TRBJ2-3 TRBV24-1 TGTGCCACCAGTGATGGGGGTCTCGCTCCACTCTACCATACGCAGTATTTT CATSDGGLAPLYHTQYF
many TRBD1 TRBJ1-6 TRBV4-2 TGTGCCAGCAGCTACGACAGGGGGGGTGGTTCACCCCTCCACTTT CASSYDRGGGSPLHF
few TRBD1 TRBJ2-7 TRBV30 TGTGCCTGGACCGGGACAGGGGAGATCCCCTACGAGCAGTACTTC CAWTGTGEIPYEQYF
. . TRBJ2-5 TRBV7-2 TGTGCCAGCAGCTCCGCGGGGGCGGAGACCCAGTACTTC CASSSAGAETQYF
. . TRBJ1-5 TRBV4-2 TGTGCCAGCAGCCAAAGGCCCAATCAGCCCCAGCATTTT CASSQRPNQPQHF
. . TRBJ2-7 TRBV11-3 TGTGCCAGCAGCCCTTCGTCGGGTGGCGAGCAGTACTTC CASSPSSGGEQYF
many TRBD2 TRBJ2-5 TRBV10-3 TGTGCCATCAGTGTGTTCGGTAGCGGGCAAGAGACCCAGTACTTC CAISVFGSGQETQYF
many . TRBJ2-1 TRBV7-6 TGTGCCAGCAGCACGACTGGTGAGCAGTTCTTC CASSTTGEQFF
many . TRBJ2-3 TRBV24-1 TGTGCCACCAGGGATCTCCTGGATACGCAGTATTTT CATRDLLDTQYF
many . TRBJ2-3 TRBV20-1 TGCAGTGCTAGAGATCGGGTCATACCCACAGATACGCAGTATTTT CSARDRVIPTDTQYF
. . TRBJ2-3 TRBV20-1 TGCAGTGCTAGAGGGGCCAGAAATCTGAGGACTCTCTTAGATACGCAGTATTTT CSARGARNLRTLLDTQYF
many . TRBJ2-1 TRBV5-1 TGCGCCAGCAGCCCCGGGACGGGGTGGGGCAATGAGCAGTTCTTC CASSPGTGWGNEQFF
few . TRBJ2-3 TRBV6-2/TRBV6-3 TGTGCCAGCAGTTACGATGGAGGGTACACAGATACGCAGTATTTT CASSYDGGYTDTQYF
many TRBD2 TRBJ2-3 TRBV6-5 TGTGCCAGCAGTTACTCAGGAAGCGGGGGCTTCAACACAGATACGCAGTATTTT CASSYSGSGGFNTDTQYF
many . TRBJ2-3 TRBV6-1 TGTGCCAGCAGTTACCGGAGCACAGATACGCAGTATTTT CASSYRSTDTQYF
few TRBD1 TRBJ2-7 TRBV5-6 TGTGCCAGCAGCTTGGAACAACAGGGGAGCGAGCAGTACTTC CASSLEQQGSEQYF
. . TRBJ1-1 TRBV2 TGTGCCAGCAGTGGCATGAAAGCTTTCTTT CASSGMKAFF
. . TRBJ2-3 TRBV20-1 TGCAGTGCTAGATGGGGGGCTGGCACAGATACGCAGTATTTT CSARWGAGTDTQYF
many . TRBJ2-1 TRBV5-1 TGCGCCAGCAGACAGGGAATAGGTGAGCAGTTCTTC CASRQGIGEQFF
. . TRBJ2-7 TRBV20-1 TGCAGTGCTAGTGAGGCGGAGCGGTACGAGCAGTACTTC CSASEAERYEQYF
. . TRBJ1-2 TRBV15 TGTGCCACCAGCCCCCCCGGGGGCGCAATCTATGGCTACACCTTC CATSPPGGAIYGYTF
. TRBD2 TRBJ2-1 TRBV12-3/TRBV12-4 TGTGCCAGCAGTTTAAGGTCCGGGACTAGCGGGGGATATGAGCAGTTCTTC CASSLRSGTSGGYEQFF
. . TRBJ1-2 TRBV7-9 TGTGCCAGCAGCCCTCAGGGTCTAGGTGATGGCTACACCTTC CASSPQGLGDGYTF
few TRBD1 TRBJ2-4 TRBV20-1 TGCAGTGCTAGGGGACAGCAGGGCAAAAACATTCAGTACTTC CSARGQQGKNIQYF
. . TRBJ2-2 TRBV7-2 TGTGCCAGCAGCCCAAGGGCAGGGAAGAGCACCGGGGAGCTGTTTTTT CASSPRAGKSTGELFF
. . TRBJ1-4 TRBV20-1 TGCAGTGCTACCCGGACAGCCGCAACTAATGAAAAACTGTTTTTT CSATRTAATNEKLFF
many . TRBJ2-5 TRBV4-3 TGCGCCAGCAGCCAAGAGGGCAGATCCGGCCAAGAGACCCAGTACTTC CASSQEGRSGQETQYF
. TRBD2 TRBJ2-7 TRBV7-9 TGTGCCAGCAGCCCCTGGACTAGCGGGAGCTTAGTCGAGCAGTACTTC CASSPWTSGSLVEQYF
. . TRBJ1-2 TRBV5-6 TGTGCCTCGCTGGAGGGCCAGTGGGGCTACACCTTC CASLEGQWGYTF
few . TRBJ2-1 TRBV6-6 TGTGCCAGCAGTCAAAACCTGGGTCTTTCCTACAATGAGCAGTTCTTC CASSQNLGLSYNEQFF
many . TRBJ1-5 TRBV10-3 TGTGCCATCAGCGAAACTACGCTGCTAGGCAATCAGCCCCAGCATTTT CAISETTLLGNQPQHF